This T cell receptor (beta chain) was captured by sequencing in a study of OX40 agonist ivuxolimab in advanced cancers. Study-level information: Administration of intravenous ivuxolimab to patients occurred every 2 weeks at 0.01 to 10 mg/kg.

CDR1 and CDR2 (germline): SGHTS, YDEGEE. V shed 5 bases and J 10 bases; nucleotides not matched to a gene: 15. CDR3 length equals 15 residues. Data came from immunoSEQ multiplex PCR; TCRdb stores just in-frame clones and leaves some out. The sample includes tens of thousands of clones, roughly 80% seen only once; the top ten take 1.5% to 2%. The sample here was CD4+ or CD8+ T cells sorted from blood, taken in a trial of the OX40 agonist ivuxolimab. The chain combines TRBV5-8 with TRBJ2-4, with 7 positions matching TRBD1. The origin of this receptor is an adult with an advanced solid tumor such as melanoma, head and neck, liver or kidney cancer. The DNA for the CDR3 is TGTGCCAGCAGAACCGGAAGCCGGTCAGGGGGAATTCAGTACTTC. This sequence encodes CASRTGSRSGGIQYF.